The sequence of this TCR beta chain was determined in a study of blood T cell repertoires in COVID-19. Study overall: The United States, Italy and Spain supplied acute and convalescent COVID-19 samples.

The repertoire was sequenced with immunoSEQ multiplex PCR; TCRdb's copy has only in-frame clones and lacks some. The profile covers some 380,000 clones, with 70% to 90% appearing a single time and 2% to 2.5% taken by the ten largest. V lost 5 bases, J lost 2 bases, and 17 bases lay in between. The CDR3 is 16 amino acids. The germline gives CDR1 LNHDA, CDR2 SQIVND (reference sequence). Sequencing was carried out using PBMCs or T cells enriched from blood (not recorded which). The V call is TRBV19, the J call TRBJ2-3; D may be TRBD2 (5 bases). The origin of this receptor is a woman aged 40 to 55 with acute COVID-19. As DNA, the CDR3 is TGTGCCAGTAGTCTTACCGGGGTTAGGCCCACAGATACGCAGTATTTT. Amino acids: CASSLTGVRPTDTQYF.